A selection of T cell receptor beta chains follows, all from one sample in a study of blood T cell repertoires in COVID-19. Produced via immunoSEQ multiplex PCR; TCRdb's table is partial and in-frame only. The sample has about 40,000 clones; more than 75% are singletons. Sequenced material: peripheral blood. The origin of the receptors is an elderly man with acute or convalescent COVID-19. CDR3s leave out the opening cysteine and the closing phenylalanine or tryptophan. The order of the fields is J gene, V gene, D gene, CDR3 protein. A D gene is named only where the DNA matches it firmly.

j_call: TRBJ2-7
v_call: TRBV12-2
d_call: NA
cdr3_aa: ASPTSGGTSSYEQY

j_call: TRBJ1-4
v_call: TRBV18
d_call: NA
cdr3_aa: ASSRGADSTNEKLF

j_call: TRBJ1-5
v_call: TRBV18
d_call: TRBD1
cdr3_aa: ASSPRQGNQPQH

j_call: TRBJ2-4
v_call: TRBV28
d_call: TRBD1
cdr3_aa: ASSAAGTGPIQY

j_call: TRBJ2-5
v_call: TRBV19
d_call: TRBD2
cdr3_aa: ASSGKGLAGETQY

j_call: TRBJ2-7
v_call: TRBV5-4
d_call: NA
cdr3_aa: ASSQDGPFYEQY

j_call: TRBJ2-3
v_call: TRBV4-1
d_call: NA
cdr3_aa: ASSQDSGTDTQY

j_call: TRBJ1-2
v_call: TRBV18
d_call: NA
cdr3_aa: ASSPTTVGFEGNYGYT

j_call: TRBJ1-3
v_call: TRBV5-1
d_call: NA
cdr3_aa: ASSLEAGFSGNTIY

j_call: TRBJ1-5
v_call: TRBV19
d_call: NA
cdr3_aa: ASSPVRGSGQPQH

j_call: TRBJ2-1
v_call: TRBV7-9
d_call: TRBD2
cdr3_aa: ASMGLAGAYNEQF

j_call: TRBJ1-4
v_call: TRBV11-2
d_call: TRBD1
cdr3_aa: ASSLSGTGAGKLF

j_call: TRBJ1-5
v_call: TRBV5-1
d_call: NA
cdr3_aa: ASSPGTSHQPQH

j_call: TRBJ2-6
v_call: TRBV27
d_call: TRBD2
cdr3_aa: ASSNGLAGVQGANVLT

j_call: TRBJ2-7
v_call: TRBV5-5
d_call: NA
cdr3_aa: ASSQIQGAAYEQY

j_call: TRBJ1-2
v_call: TRBV19
d_call: NA
cdr3_aa: ASSISPGPNYGYT

j_call: TRBJ1-3
v_call: TRBV23-1
d_call: NA
cdr3_aa: ASSQSGQQGGNTIY

j_call: TRBJ2-7
v_call: TRBV7-2
d_call: NA
cdr3_aa: ASSQGTHSYEQY

j_call: TRBJ2-1
v_call: TRBV28
d_call: NA
cdr3_aa: ASRFGGGGYNEQF

j_call: TRBJ2-1
v_call: TRBV7-8
d_call: NA
cdr3_aa: ASSPLSYNEQF

j_call: TRBJ2-1
v_call: TRBV10-2
d_call: TRBD2
cdr3_aa: ASTDLSGTWEHEQF

j_call: TRBJ1-1
v_call: TRBV4-1
d_call: TRBD1
cdr3_aa: ASSQGQGRYTEAF

j_call: TRBJ2-2
v_call: TRBV5-4
d_call: TRBD2
cdr3_aa: ASSPLAGGRTTGELF

j_call: TRBJ2-2
v_call: TRBV7-7
d_call: TRBD2
cdr3_aa: ASSPDGRTGELF

j_call: TRBJ2-5
v_call: TRBV15
d_call: NA
cdr3_aa: ATSTIGGQETQY

j_call: TRBJ2-5
v_call: TRBV19
d_call: NA
cdr3_aa: ASSIQGNQETQY

j_call: TRBJ1-3
v_call: TRBV5-1
d_call: NA
cdr3_aa: ASSLAGGASGNTIY

j_call: TRBJ2-5
v_call: TRBV3-1/TRBV3-2
d_call: TRBD2
cdr3_aa: ASSQDTGGWETQY

j_call: TRBJ2-7
v_call: TRBV19
d_call: NA
cdr3_aa: ASSMNRGTLSEQY

j_call: TRBJ2-5
v_call: TRBV29-1
d_call: NA
cdr3_aa: SVRSKETQY

j_call: TRBJ1-2
v_call: TRBV10-3
d_call: TRBD1
cdr3_aa: AITRDRDYGYT

j_call: TRBJ1-4
v_call: TRBV20-1
d_call: NA
cdr3_aa: SASVSEKLF

j_call: TRBJ1-5
v_call: TRBV19
d_call: NA
cdr3_aa: ASSIGGGGRNQPQH

j_call: TRBJ2-5
v_call: TRBV4-2
d_call: TRBD2
cdr3_aa: ASSQGGGQETQY

j_call: TRBJ2-6
v_call: TRBV9
d_call: TRBD1
cdr3_aa: ASSVVWDRAPGGANVLT